The TCR beta chain under discussion was sequenced for a study of shared clonotypes between healthy human individuals. Study results and limitations: Compared with memory subsets, naive subsets generally had larger estimated richness.

There are 13 residues in the CDR3. The V and J ends lost 3 bases and 5 bases, in that order; junction bases with no gene match: 2. Germline-derived CDR1 and CDR2 are MNHEY and SMNVEV (reference sequence). CD45RO-negative cells were positively selected for CCR7, leaving out terminally differentiated effector memory CD45RA+ cells. Sorted-subset replicate PCR reactions contained roughly 200 ng DNA, corresponding to roughly 29,000 T cell genomes. Generated by immunoSEQ multiplex PCR, the TCRdb table keeps only in-frame clones and is missing some. The table records hundreds of thousands of clones, about 96% of them present only once. This clone was counted a few times. Antigen: not known. This sample includes further DNA sequences coding for the same CDR3.

V usage is TRBV27 and J usage is TRBJ1-1, with 8 bases identical to TRBD1. Source material: naive CD8+ T cells sorted from blood. The receptor's source is a woman in her 30s in good health. The CDR3 nucleotides are TGTGCCAGCAGTTTTGACAGGGGTACTGAAGCTTTCTTT. Translating it yields CASSFDRGTEAFF.